The entry below gives a single T cell receptor (beta chain) sequence along with its context. These data are taken from a study of blood T cell repertoires in COVID-19. Overall study context: Specimens from acute and convalescent COVID-19 originated in the United States, Italy and Spain. PBMCs, B-cell-depleted T cells, or T cells were the source of the cDNA or gDNA that made up the material.

Per the authors' pipeline: Amplified reference gene primers provided the basis for estimating nucleated cell counts. Profiling relied on immunoSEQ multiplex PCR, and the TCRdb table lists in-frame clones only, not all of them. The V and J calls and clone size were taken over from that table, and D and trimming were inferred from the DNA. The data hold hundreds of thousands of clones, with approximately 79% observed a single time. The CDR3 runs 12 residues. Deletions cut 5 bases from V and 3 bases from J, with 8 bases between. Germline assignment: CDR1 GTSNPN and CDR2 SVGIG (reference sequence). The clonotype originates from a woman aged 40 to 55 with active or convalescent COVID-19. Sequencing input: peripheral blood. The chain carries TRBV30 and TRBJ1-5, with unresolved D. The CDR3 reads CAWGSFNQPQHF. The CDR3 nucleotides read TGTGCCTGGGGGTCATTCAATCAGCCCCAGCATTTT.